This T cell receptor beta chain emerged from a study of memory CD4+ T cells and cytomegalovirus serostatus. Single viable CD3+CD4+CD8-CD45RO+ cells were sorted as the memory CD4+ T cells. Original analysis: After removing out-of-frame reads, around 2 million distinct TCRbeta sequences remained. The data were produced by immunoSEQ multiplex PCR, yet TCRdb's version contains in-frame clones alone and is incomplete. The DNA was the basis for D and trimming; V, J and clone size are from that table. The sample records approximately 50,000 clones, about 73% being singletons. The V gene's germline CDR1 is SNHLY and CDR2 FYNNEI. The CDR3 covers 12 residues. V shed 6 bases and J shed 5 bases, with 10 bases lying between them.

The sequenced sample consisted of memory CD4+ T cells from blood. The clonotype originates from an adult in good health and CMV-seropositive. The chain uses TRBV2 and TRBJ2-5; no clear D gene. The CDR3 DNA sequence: TGTGCCAGCAGGCGCTCCGGGGAGACCCAGTACTTC. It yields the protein CASRRSGETQYF.